A single sample is the source of the 6 T cell receptor beta chains below, sequenced in a study of long-term antiretroviral therapy in people with HIV. They ran version v3.0 of the immunoSEQ assay at survey level. The protocol was immunoSEQ multiplex PCR, while the TCRdb copy is restricted to in-frame clones and leaves out a portion. The repertoire holds tens of thousands of clones, over 75% seen once, with roughly 6.6% in the top ten. The sequencing used unsorted PBMCs, collected 0.6 years after starting antiretroviral therapy. The receptors stem from a man between 18 and 29 years old with HIV.

The V gene is TRBV5-6, the J gene TRBJ2-7, with 8 nucleotides matching TRBD2. CDR3 length: 15 amino acids. The V and J ends lost 4 bases and 2 bases, in that order; junction bases with no gene match: 8. CDR1 is SGHDT, CDR2 YYEEEE, per germline. This CDR3 reads CASSPRGAPPYEQYF. CDR3 in DNA: TGTGCCAGCAGCCCGCGGGGGGCCCCACCCTACGAGCAGTACTTC. The variable domain in full, with the rest retrieved from reference TRBV5-6 and TRBJ2-7, is DAGVTQSPTHLIKTRGQQVTLRCSPKSGHDTVSWYQQALGQGPQFIFQYYEEEERQRGNFPDRFSGHQFPNYSSELNVNALLLGDSALYLCASSPRGAPPYEQYFGPGTRLTVT.

V usage is TRBV28 and J usage is TRBJ2-7; 7 bases are a match to TRBD1. V shed 7 bases and J 0 bases; nucleotides not matched to a gene: 9. CDR3 length equals 15 residues. Germline V lookup: CDR1 MDHEN, CDR2 SYDVKM. CDR3 amino acids: CASKGLDRYSYEQYF. CDR3 bases: TGTGCCAGCAAGGGATTGGACAGGTACTCCTACGAGCAGTACTTC.

This clone was counted between two and nine times. The rearrangement uses TRBV5-5 and TRBJ1-2; no firm D call. Germline CDR1 is SGHKS and CDR2 is YYEKEE (reference sequence). The CDR3 loop spans 13 amino acids. V dropped 6 bases and J dropped 4 bases, with 13 bases sitting between them. The CDR3 coding sequence is TGTGCCAGCACGGAGACTACAGTCTATGGCTACACCTTC. It encodes CASTETTVYGYTF.

The genes are TRBV19 and TRBJ2-7, with 13 nucleotides matching TRBD2. The V and J ends lost 3 bases and 4 bases, in that order; junction bases with no gene match: 3. Germline V gene lookup returns CDR1 LNHDA and CDR2 SQIVND (reference sequence). CDR3 length: 15 amino acids. CDR3 in DNA: TGTGCCAGTAGTATTCGGACTAGCGGGAGATACGAGCAGTACTTC. Translation: CASSIRTSGRYEQYF.

The CDR3 region has the DNA TGTGCCAGCAGTGAAGGGACAGGGGTGGCCGAGCAGTACTTC. It is translated as CASSEGTGVAEQYF. The chain is built from TRBV2 and TRBJ2-7; 9 bases align to TRBD1. Germline-derived CDR1 and CDR2 are SNHLY and FYNNEI. This CDR3 has 14 amino acids. The trim removed 1 base at V and 6 bases at J, leaving 4 bases unmatched.

This clone has only one observation. The chain combines TRBV6-5 with TRBJ1-4; D gene uncertain. There are 13 residues in the CDR3. V dropped 3 bases and J dropped 8 bases, with 10 bases sitting between them. Germline-derived CDR1 and CDR2 are MNHEY and SVGAGI. The chain's CDR3 is CASSYDRREKLFF. The CDR3, as DNA: TGTGCCAGCAGTTATGACCGGAGGGAAAAACTGTTTTTT.